This TCR beta chain emerged from a study of cytomegalovirus exposure and HLA in healthy donors. Study-wide results and limits: Presence/absence analyses took donor sequencing depth as roughly uniform.

The PCR contained 60 Vbeta and 13 Jbeta primers. This table comes from immunoSEQ multiplex PCR, and its TCRdb copy is limited to in-frame clones, with some not included. The repertoire holds more than 90,000 clones, with around four fifths as singletons. The table lists this clone with a few counts. What it binds is not known. This CDR3 region has 16 residues. CDR1 and CDR2 (germline): MGHRA, YSYEKL. V gave up 1 base and J gave up 4 bases, with 17 bases separating them. This sequence originates from a woman aged 40 to 55 in good health and CMV-seropositive. This rearrangement joins TRBV4-1 to TRBJ2-7; the D gene is possibly TRBD1 (5 bases). Sequencing was carried out using PBMCs. CDR3 amino acids: CASSQVVTGLGYEQYF. The CDR3 bases are TGCGCCAGCAGCCAAGTGGTCACAGGCCTGGGGTACGAGCAGTACTTC.